The 13 T cell receptor beta chains presented below share a single source sample, sequenced in a study of blood T cell repertoires in COVID-19. Profiled with immunoSEQ multiplex PCR; TCRdb holds only in-frame clones, not every one. The table includes about 130,000 clones, roughly 72% detected once. Sequencing input: peripheral blood. The receptors originated from a man in his 60s with acute or convalescent COVID-19.

The rearrangement uses TRBV29-1 and TRBJ1-2, with D hard to call. Trimming took 5 bases from V and 3 from J, leaving 10 bases between them. CDR3 length: 12 amino acids. Germline values: CDR1 SQVTM, CDR2 ANQGSEA. CDR3 sequence reads: CSVRIGDYGYTF. CDR3 coding DNA: TGCAGCGTTCGAATCGGGGACTATGGCTACACCTTC.

V gene TRBV27 combines with J gene TRBJ1-6; D is possibly TRBD1 (6 bases). V shed 7 bases and J shed 9 bases, with 16 bases lying between them. The CDR3 sequence is 14 residues long. Germline CDR1 and CDR2: MNHEY and SMNVEV (reference sequence). CDR3 amino acids: CASTRDKIGSPLHF. CDR3 nucleotide sequence: TGTGCCAGCACCAGGGACAAAATCGGTTCACCCCTCCACTTT.

The rearrangement joins TRBV14 to TRBJ2-1, with a tentative D call TRBD1 (6 bases). V was pared by 0 bases and J by 7 bases, with 10 bases between. Germline CDR1 is SGHDN and CDR2 is FVKESK. This CDR3 is built from 14 residues. CDR3 in DNA: TGTGCCAGCAGCCAAGAGGGGGCATGGAATGAGCAGTTCTTC. Its protein product is CASSQEGAWNEQFF.

This clone was found once. The rearrangement links TRBV24-1 to TRBJ1-2, with D possibly being TRBD1 (6 bases). The ends were cut back, 3 bases at V and 8 bases at J, with 12 bases in the middle. The CDR3 is 13 residues long. Germline loops: CDR1 KGHDR, CDR2 SFDVKD. The CDR3 region is CATSDNQGRGYTF. In DNA form, the CDR3 reads TGTGCCACCAGTGATAATCAGGGGCGAGGCTACACCTTC.

This clone was seen a handful of times. The gene calls are TRBV10-3 and TRBJ2-3; D is ambiguous. Germline values: CDR1 ENHRY, CDR2 SYGVKD. Trimming cost V 0 bases and J 0 bases, with 10 bases left between them. The CDR3 runs 16 residues. The DNA of the CDR3 is TGTGCCATCAGTGAGTCCACTACATCTAGCACAGATACGCAGTATTTT. Amino acids: CAISESTTSSTDTQYF.

Only a few counts were recorded for this clone. The rearrangement uses TRBV5-1 and TRBJ2-7, with 7 bases lining up with TRBD1. V was pared by 3 bases and J by 2 bases, with 11 bases of the junction left unmatched. The CDR3 is made up of 16 amino acids. Germline V gene lookup returns CDR1 SGHRS and CDR2 YFSETQ. CDR3: CASSSLEGTVPYEQYF. The CDR3 DNA reads TGCGCCAGCAGCTCGCTTGAGGGGACAGTACCCTACGAGCAGTACTTC.

The chain is built from TRBV18 and TRBJ2-7; the match to TRBD2 covers 12 bases. CDR1 KGHSH and CDR2 LQKENI come from the germline V gene. V gave up 1 base and J gave up 3 bases; unmatched junction bases: 1. The CDR3 has 15 amino acids. CDR3: CASSPRTSGDYEQYF. For the CDR3, the DNA is TGTGCCAGCTCACCACGGACTAGCGGGGACTACGAGCAGTACTTC.

The chain is built from TRBV5-1 and TRBJ1-6, with 10 bases lining up with TRBD1. V shed 0 bases, J shed 5 bases, and the junction held 8 bases outside the gene matches. This CDR3 comprises 18 residues. Germline CDR1 is SGHRS and CDR2 is YFSETQ. The CDR3 DNA reads as TGCGCCAGCAGCTTGGAGGGACAGGGGATGGCAAATAATTCACCCCTCCACTTT. This sequence encodes CASSLEGQGMANNSPLHF.

This chain joins TRBV11-3 and TRBJ2-7, with 10 bases aligning to TRBD2. The CDR3 is 14 residues long. Per germline, CDR1 SGHNT and CDR2 YENEEA. Trimming at V came to 1 base and at J to 5 bases, leaving 2 bases not matched to a gene. The CDR3 loop reads CASSLAGLANEQYF. CDR3 DNA: TGTGCCAGCAGCTTAGCGGGACTAGCGAACGAGCAGTACTTC.

V usage is TRBV7-9 and J usage is TRBJ2-5, with D perhaps TRBD2 (8 bases). There are 16 residues in the CDR3. Germline V gives CDR1 SEHNR, CDR2 FQNEAQ (reference sequence). Trimming stripped 2 bases from V and 4 bases from J, with 17 bases between. DNA of the CDR3: TGTGCCAGCAGCTTATTAAGGGGGCTAGCGGGAGAGACCCAGTACTTC. It codes for CASSLLRGLAGETQYF.

J is TRBJ1-1 and V is TRBV18; D not certain. Germline CDR1 and CDR2: KGHSH and LQKENI. The CDR3 runs 15 residues. V was trimmed by 0 bases and J by 1 base, leaving 9 bases between them. Here the CDR3 reads CASSPPSAANTEAFF. CDR3 coding DNA: TGTGCCAGCTCACCACCTTCGGCGGCGAACACTGAAGCTTTCTTT. The whole variable domain, remainder taken from reference TRBV18 and TRBJ1-1, is NAGVMQNPRHLVRRRGQEARLRCSPMKGHSHVYWYRQLPEEGLKFMVYLQKENIIDESGMPKERFSAEFPKEGPSILRIQQVVRGDSAAYFCASSPPSAANTEAFFGQGTRLTVV.

The J gene is TRBJ2-5, the V gene TRBV7-2; D not certain. This CDR3 contains 15 residues. Looked up from germline, CDR1 is SGHTA and CDR2 is FQGNSA. Trimming pared 0 bases from V and 1 base from J, leaving 9 bases between. The CDR3: CASSLASSVQETQYF. In DNA form, the CDR3 reads TGTGCCAGCAGCTTAGCATCGTCAGTCCAAGAGACCCAGTACTTC. Looking up the rest from reference TRBV7-2 and TRBJ2-5 gives the full variable domain: GAGVSQSPSNKVTEKGKDVELRCDPISGHTALYWYRQSLGQGLEFLIYFQGNSAPDKSGLPSDRFSAERTGGSVSTLTIQRTQQEDSAVYLCASSLASSVQETQYFGPGTRLLVL.

The gene calls are TRBV10-3 and TRBJ2-1, with no clear D. The germline V gene has CDR1 ENHRY and CDR2 SYGVKD. The germline V and J ends were trimmed by 4 bases and 16 bases, with 20 bases remaining between them. The CDR3 runs to 13 residues. CDR3 nucleotides: TGTGCCATCAGTGCCCTTTTGTCCAGCGCGCAATTCTTC. Amino acid sequence: CAISALLSSAQFF.